What follows is one T cell receptor (beta chain) and its context. Measured with immunoSEQ multiplex PCR; TCRdb has only the in-frame clones, and not every one. The sample has around 7,500 clones; 65% to 75% are singletons. The CDR3 sequence is 14 residues long. The V gene lost 3 bases and the J gene lost 2 bases, with 7 bases spanning the gap. Germline lookup yields CDR1 LNHDA and CDR2 SQIVND (reference sequence). The sample's time point: after neoadjuvant nivolumab, at surgical resection. The entry originates in a study of neoadjuvant anti-PD-1 for oral cavity cancer. The sample was PBMCs, taken after nivolumab (anti-PD-1) treatment. This clonotype originated in a person aged 40 to 85 with oral cavity squamous cell carcinoma. The chain recombines TRBV19 with TRBJ2-2; D is undetermined. For the CDR3, the DNA is TGTGCCAGTAGTATTAATAGAAACACCGGGGAGCTGTTTTTT. As protein: CASSINRNTGELFF.